This T cell receptor beta chain was sequenced during a study of blood T cells in healthy people across ages (dated by TCRdb to between 2014 and 2017). The study in broad terms: Template switching captured roughly one uniquely barcoded TCR beta cDNA molecule per two T cells in model experiments. The donors were split into four age groups: young (average around 15 years), middle-aged (39), aged (about 56) and long-lived (roughly 86). For two donors (one aged 18 to 30 and one aged 80 or older), the study analyzed two additional independent replicas of 1 million unique cDNA reads from the same blood draw. The study measured age-related changes in TCR beta repertoire diversity using deep sequencing normalized with unique cDNA molecular identifiers. To avoid experimental bias, donors of different ages were spread randomly across the sequencing lanes. Paper-wide results and their limitations: As age increased, observed TCR beta diversity per million T cells dropped in a roughly linear way, and a significant reduction was already evident by age 40. Because the CMV infection status of the donors was unknown, age-related changes in expanded clonotypes may potentially have been confounded. Compared with the aged group, the long-lived group had more naive CD4+ T cells, fewer expanded clones and increased TCR diversity, suggesting age selection. Estimates of total diversity based on one million sequenced T cells were considered lower bounds and underestimates. Since profiling was done on bulk unsorted PBMCs, naive and antigen-experienced compartments could not be conclusively compared. There was a strong correlation between observed TCR beta diversity and the percentage of naive T cells measured by flow cytometry.

Details on this clonotype: Its antigen remains unidentified. There are no base qualities to consult, and no much larger clone falls within one base.

CDR1 and CDR2 (DFQATT, SNEGSKA) derive from the germline V gene (reference sequence). The cysteine opens and the phenylalanine closes a CDR3 of 12 amino acids. Just the 36-base CDR3 DNA is kept, in frame starting at base 1. The donors were around 39 Caucasian individuals from Russia, aged 6 to 90 years, who were systemically healthy. About 10 milliliters of peripheral blood were collected from each donor into EDTA-treated Vacutainer tubes. Ficoll-Paque density-gradient centrifugation was used to isolate PBMCs, with at least 6 million per sample. Total RNA was extracted from PBMCs with Trizol reagent, with at least 5 micrograms obtained per sample. For every donor, flow cytometry on a PBMC aliquot measured the percentage of naive CD45RAhigh/CD27high T cells. Libraries were made using 5' RACE. Sequencer: Illumina HiSeq 2500. The second PCR ran for about 7 to 11 cycles and used a J-beta primer mix along with a sample-barcoded 5' primer. A template-switch 5' adaptor carrying 12 random nucleotides introduced a unique molecular identifier onto each TCR beta cDNA molecule. Each sample yielded at least 2.5 million CDR3-containing paired-end reads. The Mint cDNA synthesis kit, primed by a TRBC-specific oligonucleotide, was used to synthesize first-strand cDNA from all RNA. All cDNA was treated with uracil-DNA glycosylase and then went through a first 18-cycle PCR with the universal primers M1SS and BC2_uni_R. Regarding the original processing steps: For normalization, 1 million high-quality reads, each with a distinct molecular identifier, were randomly selected from each sample. Instead of being binned into consensus sequences, reads that shared molecular identifiers were thrown out. MiTCR, run with a Q25 quality threshold and the strictest error-elimination algorithm, handled CDR3 identification, clonotype clustering and error correction. Lower-bound total TCR beta diversity was estimated with a nonparametric unseen species model using Euler transformation. In TCRdb, the public reads were trimmed at Q25 with fastp and aligned with MiXCR, with productive beta chains retained. Records with the same CDR3 protein are collapsed into one entry carrying the most frequent genes and DNA. None of the V and J calls come from the authors' own analysis; TCRdb made them. For this sample the table gives about 640,000 distinct CDR3 sequences, of which under 65% were detected only once. Of the sample, more than 35% is held by the ten largest clones.

The sequence links TRBV20-1 to TRBJ2-4; the junction holds 7 bases that match TRBD2. The J call may not be correct, given that the DNA end is closer to TRBJ2-5. The clonotype originates from a man aged 60 to 75 in good health. The specimen sequenced was blood. The sequenced DNA: TGCAGTGGGGACTATTTACAAGAGACCCAGTACTTC. Its protein reads: CSGDYLQETQYF.